Below are 20 T cell receptor beta chains sequenced from a single sample in a study of identical twins. TCRdb reprocessed the 5' RACE reads with MiXCR, giving one entry per CDR3 protein. This sample has 700,000 or so distinct CDR3 sequences, with roughly 20% found just once. The sample also formed part of further work on T cells expressing NK-cell markers.

Source material: PBMCs. Every receptor here comes from a woman aged 18-30 years in good health.

This clonotype was picked up many times. V usage is TRBV10-3 and J usage is TRBJ2-1; 8 bases are shared with TRBD2. Trimming removed 11 bases from V and 6 bases from J; junction bases left unmatched: 9. The CDR3 runs 13 residues. The germline V gene encodes CDR1 ENHRY and CDR2 SYGVKD. The CDR3 nucleotides read TGTGCCTCCGGAAGCGGGAGTGTCAATGAGCAGTTCTTC. Encoded protein: CASGSGSVNEQFF.

This clonotype was found many times. This chain connects TRBV5-1 to TRBJ2-3; 8 bases align to TRBD1. The CDR3 has 13 residues. V lost 5 bases to trimming and J lost 5 bases; unmatched junction nucleotides: 4. CDR1 SGHRS and CDR2 YFSETQ come from the germline V gene. The CDR3 bases are TGCGCCAGCAGACCGACAGGGGAAGATACGCAGTATTTT. It is translated as CASRPTGEDTQYF.

In this sample, this clonotype turned up a few times. This sequence joins TRBV4-3 and TRBJ2-2, with no clear D. The V gene lost 4 bases and the J gene lost 8 bases, with 11 bases spanning the gap. CDR1 and CDR2 from the germline V gene are LGHNA and YSLEER. This CDR3 spans 13 amino acids. The CDR3 loop is CASSPYPSGELFF. CDR3 coding DNA: TGCGCCAGCAGCCCGTATCCATCTGGGGAGCTGTTTTTT.

V gene TRBV3-1 combines with J gene TRBJ2-7; 7 positions match TRBD2. V lost 2 bases, J lost 1 base, and 8 bases stayed unmatched. Germline V lookup: CDR1 LGHDT, CDR2 YNNKEL (reference sequence). This CDR3 contains 16 residues. CDR3 DNA: TGTGCCAGCAGCCAATTCGCGGGAGCGATGTCCTACGAGCAGTACTTC. The encoded protein is CASSQFAGAMSYEQYF.

The rearrangement uses TRBV10-3 and TRBJ1-4; TRBD1 matches at 7 bases. Trimming cost V 3 bases and J 5 bases; bases outside gene matches: 3. Per germline, CDR1 ENHRY and CDR2 SYGVKD. The CDR3 contains 14 residues. The CDR3 loop is CAISDRGGNEKLFF. The CDR3, as DNA: TGTGCCATCAGTGACAGGGGGGGAAATGAAAAACTGTTTTTT.

The chain is built from TRBV12-3 or TRBV12-4 and TRBJ2-5, with no clear D. The CDR3 totals 14 residues. V was pared by 5 bases and J by 7 bases, with 17 bases between. The chain's CDR3 is CASSHLVGNRTQYF. The CDR3 region has the DNA TGTGCCAGCAGTCACCTTGTCGGCAATCGGACCCAGTACTTC.

The chain uses TRBV29-1 and TRBJ2-2; 8 nucleotides line up with TRBD1. V was clipped by 7 bases and J by 4 bases; unmatched bases: 8. CDR1 and CDR2 from the germline V gene are SQVTM and ANQGSEA. The CDR3 totals 14 residues. Here the CDR3 DNA reads TGCAGCGCGGGGACAGGACTTTCCACCGGGGAGCTGTTTTTT. Amino acid sequence: CSAGTGLSTGELFF.

J is TRBJ2-7 and V is TRBV5-1; 8 bases map to TRBD1. V shed 4 bases, J shed 7 bases, and the junction held 10 bases outside the gene matches. Germline V gives CDR1 SGHRS, CDR2 YFSETQ. This CDR3 has 14 residues. CDR3 in DNA: TGCGCCAGCAGCCCCGGGACAGGAGATGGAGAGCAGTACTTC. It is translated as CASSPGTGDGEQYF.

This clonotype was picked up a small number of times. The V and J genes are TRBV4-3 and TRBJ2-3, with a tentative D call TRBD2 (6 bases). This CDR3 comprises 15 residues. V was clipped by 1 base and J by 4 bases, with 12 bases between them. Germline V gene data show CDR1 as LGHNA and CDR2 as YSLEER. CDR3 DNA sequence: TGCGCCAGCAGCCAAGGGAGGGTCAGAGCAGATACGCAGTATTTT. Amino acid sequence: CASSQGRVRADTQYF.

This clonotype was observed a handful of times. This rearrangement joins TRBV10-3 to TRBJ2-7, with a weak D call TRBD1 (6 bases). Trimming shortened V by 6 bases and J by 0 bases, and 15 bases separated the two germline ends. Germline loops: CDR1 ENHRY, CDR2 SYGVKD. This CDR3 spans 15 amino acids. The CDR3 sequence is CAIRHGRDISYEQYF. CDR3 nucleotides: TGTGCCATCAGACATGGCCGGGACATCTCCTACGAGCAGTACTTC.

This clonotype was counted only a few times. The CDR3 loop is CASSQGGETNEKLFF. CDR3 DNA: TGTGCCAGCAGCCAAGGCGGGGAAACTAATGAAAAACTGTTTTTT. The rearrangement links TRBV4-2 to TRBJ1-4; no clear D gene. The CDR3 loop spans 15 amino acids. V dropped 1 base and J dropped 1 base, with 7 bases sitting between them. CDR1 is LGHNA and CDR2 is YNFKEQ in the germline V gene.

The CDR3 DNA reads as TGTGCCACCGGGACAAACACTGAAGCTTTCTTT. Translation gives CATGTNTEAFF. This sequence joins TRBV10-3 and TRBJ1-1, with D perhaps matching TRBD1 (6 bases). In germline, CDR1 is ENHRY, CDR2 SYGVKD. The CDR3 contains 11 residues. V lost 10 bases to trimming and J lost 2 bases, with 8 bases between them.

This clonotype was counted only a few times. The V gene is TRBV7-9, the J gene TRBJ1-5; 8 bases line up with TRBD1. The V segment lost 6 bases and the J segment 7 bases; nucleotides outside the gene matches: 5. Germline lookup yields CDR1 SEHNR and CDR2 FQNEAQ (reference sequence). This CDR3 has 13 amino acids. In DNA form, the CDR3 reads TGTGCCAGCAGTCCAGGGGGCCTGCAGCCCCAGCATTTT. Its protein is CASSPGGLQPQHF.

A few counts support this clonotype. The chain uses TRBV7-2 and TRBJ1-6, with 9 bases that match TRBD1. Germline V gene sequence: CDR1 SGHTA, CDR2 FQGNSA. CDR3 length: 16 residues. J gave up 6 bases and V 5 bases, and 8 bases lay outside the gene matches. CDR3 nucleotides: TGTGCCAGCAGCCCAGACCGACAGGGGGGTAATTCACCCCTCCACTTT. It specifies CASSPDRQGGNSPLHF. The full variable domain, its missing parts supplied by reference TRBV7-2 and TRBJ1-6, is GAGVSQSPSNKVTEKGKDVELRCDPISGHTALYWYRQSLGQGLEFLIYFQGNSAPDKSGLPSDRFSAERTGGSVSTLTIQRTQQEDSAVYLCASSPDRQGGNSPLHFGNGTRLTVT.

This rearrangement joins TRBV15 to TRBJ2-7; tentatively, D is TRBD2 (5 bases). The CDR3 contains 15 residues. Trimming took 2 bases from V and 0 from J, leaving 11 bases between them. Germline-derived CDR1 and CDR2 are LNHNV and YYDKDF (reference sequence). Written as DNA, the CDR3 is TGTGCCACCAGCAGATACCCAGCGGTCTCCTACGAGCAGTACTTC. Translating it yields CATSRYPAVSYEQYF.

This rearrangement joins TRBV5-6 to TRBJ2-1; D uncertain. The ends were cut back, 9 bases at V and 3 bases at J, with 16 bases in the middle. In germline, CDR1 is SGHDT, CDR2 YYEEEE. The CDR3 loop spans 14 amino acids. In DNA, the CDR3 is TGTGCCATGAGCCCCGGAAGGGTCTACAATGAGCAGTTCTTC. It encodes CAMSPGRVYNEQFF.

This clonotype was recorded a few times. This sequence joins TRBV12-3 or TRBV12-4 and TRBJ2-1; 15 bases align to TRBD2. This CDR3 spans 16 amino acids. V lost 5 bases to trimming and J lost 8 bases; unmatched junction nucleotides: 7. CDR3 amino acids: CASSLRTSGRAYEQFF. The DNA for the CDR3 is TGTGCCAGCAGTCTTCGGACTAGCGGGAGGGCCTATGAGCAGTTCTTC.

The genes are TRBV25-1 and TRBJ2-7; D may be TRBD2 (5 bases). From germline, CDR1 is MGHDK and CDR2 SYGVNS. The CDR3 length is 13 residues. With 7 bases removed from V and 3 bases from J, the gap between germline ends came to 13 bases. CDR3 sequence reads: CASKQNGNYEQYF. The CDR3 nucleotides are TGTGCCAGCAAACAGAACGGGAACTACGAGCAGTACTTC.

V is TRBV29-1 and J is TRBJ2-2; no reliable D call. The V end was cut by 4 bases, the J end by 1 base, with 7 bases between. There are 13 residues in the CDR3. Germline V CDR1 and CDR2: SQVTM, ANQGSEA. The CDR3 DNA follows: TGCAGCGTTGTCAGACAGAACACCGGGGAGCTGTTTTTT. It codes for CSVVRQNTGELFF.

The chain has TRBV19 and TRBJ1-4; tentative D call: TRBD1 (6 bases). CDR3 length equals 17 residues. V dropped 2 bases and J dropped 0 bases, with 13 bases sitting between them. CDR1 is LNHDA and CDR2 is SQIVND in the germline V gene (reference sequence). For the CDR3, the DNA is TGTGCCAGTAGTATACCACAGGGTTGGGCAACTAATGAAAAACTGTTTTTT. Its protein product is CASSIPQGWATNEKLFF.